The sequence of this TCR beta chain was determined in a study of T cells in Graves' hyperthyroidism and ophthalmopathy. The study's findings and limits: Most clonotypes expanded in thyroid above 0.001 were likewise present in blood.

Germline V lookup: CDR1 MNHNS, CDR2 SASEGT. CDR3 length: 15 amino acids. Trimming removed 3 bases from V and 3 bases from J; junction bases left unmatched: 7. Concerning this clonotype itself: Its antigen remains unidentified.

TCR beta CDR3 region amplification was performed from RNA transcripts. Initially, a first-round RT-PCR of the TCR CDR3 employed the HTBI primer set. TCRdb re-derived calls from the multiplex PCR reads in MiXCR, one entry per CDR3 protein. The table lists under 300,000 distinct CDR3 sequences, under 30% of them singletons, with 25% to 30% in the top ten. The chain combines TRBV6-1 with TRBJ2-5; 7 nucleotides agree with TRBD2. The sequenced material came from blood. The receptor was isolated from a man aged 35-49 years with Graves' hyperthyroidism that later progressed to Graves' ophthalmopathy. This CDR3 reads CASSDLASGKETQYF. In nucleotides, the CDR3 is TGTGCCAGCAGTGATTTGGCTAGCGGAAAAGAGACCCAGTACTTC.